Given below is one TCR beta chain in context. The data were obtained in a study of blood T cell repertoires in COVID-19. Study context: Some COVID-19 samples were acute and others convalescent; all came from the United States, Italy and Spain. The analysed material was cDNA or gDNA that came from T cells, B-cell-depleted T cells, or PBMCs.

Original analysis: Reference gene primer amplification yielded estimated nucleated cell counts. The assay was immunoSEQ multiplex PCR, and TCRdb's table has in-frame clones only and misses some. For V, J and clone size, that table is used; D and trimming come from the DNA. In the table there are nearly 200,000 clones, around 85% of which are singletons. Germline lookup yields CDR1 MNHEY and CDR2 SMNVEV (reference sequence). V dropped 6 bases and J dropped 4; count of bases not matched to a gene: 8. CDR3 length equals 15 residues. The receptor comes from a man between 60 and 75 years old with COVID-19, enrolled during active disease. The sample consisted of peripheral blood. The chain links TRBV27 to TRBJ2-1; TRBD1 matches 8 bases. CDR3 region: CASRPRTGPYNEQFF. The CDR3 DNA reads as TGTGCCAGCAGACCCCGGACAGGGCCTTACAATGAGCAGTTCTTC.